The 14 T cell receptor beta chains reported below all come from one sample, sequenced in a study of cytomegalovirus exposure and HLA in healthy donors. Primers for the PCR totalled 60 Vbeta and 13 Jbeta. Libraries were prepared by immunoSEQ multiplex PCR; TCRdb keeps only in-frame clonotypes and omits some of them. Among about 96,000 clones listed, about 70% were seen once. Sequencing was done on a sample of PBMCs. These receptors all stem from a woman aged 70-85 years in good health and CMV-seropositive.

The rearrangement links TRBV6-6 to TRBJ2-5; TRBD1 might be the D (5 bases). Germline values: CDR1 MNHNY, CDR2 SVGAGI (reference sequence). CDR3 length equals 15 residues. V was clipped by 6 bases and J by 2 bases, with 16 bases between them. The DNA for the CDR3 is TGTGCCAGCAGCGCAACCCGACAGAAACAAGAGACCCAGTACTTC. It translates to CASSATRQKQETQYF.

The chain joins TRBV18 to TRBJ2-2; 8 bases agree with TRBD1. Unmatched junction bases numbered 15, after V lost 4 bases and J lost 5 bases. Germline V gene sequence: CDR1 KGHSH, CDR2 LQKENI. There are 18 residues in the CDR3. Written as DNA, the CDR3 is TGTGCCAGCTCACGACTGAGTGGACAGGGCTCCGGGACCGGGGAGCTGTTTTTT. As protein: CASSRLSGQGSGTGELFF.

J is TRBJ2-5 and V is TRBV2; TRBD2 matches 8 bases. With V trimmed by 6 bases and J by 7 bases, 10 bases remained unmatched. CDR1 is SNHLY and CDR2 is FYNNEI in the germline V gene. The CDR3 extends over 14 amino acids. CDR3 nucleotides: TGTGCCAGCAGAGACGGGACCGCGGGAGGGACCCAGTACTTC. It translates to CASRDGTAGGTQYF.

The gene calls are TRBV7-9 and TRBJ2-7, with a possible D match to TRBD2 (6 bases). Trimming pared 3 bases from V and 5 bases from J, leaving 17 bases between. The CDR3 has 15 residues. Germline lookup yields CDR1 SEHNR and CDR2 FQNEAQ (reference sequence). The CDR3 DNA follows: TGTGCCAGCAGCTTCCAAGGGAGGTTGGGTCACGAGCAGTACTTC. Residues: CASSFQGRLGHEQYF.

This chain connects TRBV5-8 to TRBJ2-3, with TRBD1 matching over 7 bases. CDR1 and CDR2 (germline): SGHTS, YDEGEE. With V trimmed by 4 bases and J by 2 bases, 7 bases remained unmatched. This CDR3 comprises 15 residues. CDR3 DNA: TGTGCCAGCAGCCCGAGGGGACAGTACACAGATACGCAGTATTTT. This translates into CASSPRGQYTDTQYF.

V usage is TRBV19 and J usage is TRBJ2-5; the match to TRBD2 covers 7 bases. The CDR3 loop spans 15 amino acids. Germline values: CDR1 LNHDA, CDR2 SQIVND (reference sequence). Trimming took 6 bases from V and 0 from J; bases not matched to a gene: 7. The CDR3 protein is CASSGGRGYQETQYF. CDR3 DNA sequence: TGTGCCAGTAGCGGCGGGAGAGGGTACCAAGAGACCCAGTACTTC.

The chain couples TRBV27 to TRBJ2-5; 8 nucleotides line up with TRBD1. The CDR3 is 13 residues long. The germline CDR1 and CDR2 sequences are MNHEY and SMNVEV (reference sequence). The V and J ends lost 6 bases and 3 bases, in that order; junction bases with no gene match: 3. The CDR3 region has the DNA TGTGCCAGCAGCCGGGACAGGAAAGAGACCCAGTACTTC. Amino acids: CASSRDRKETQYF.

The rearrangement joins TRBV6-1 to TRBJ2-3; 10 positions match TRBD2. Unmatched junction bases numbered 4, after V lost 6 bases and J lost 4 bases. The CDR3 sequence is 14 residues long. Germline V gives CDR1 MNHNS, CDR2 SASEGT. The CDR3: CASRSGGAADTQYF. The CDR3 coding sequence is TGTGCCAGCAGAAGCGGGGGGGCCGCAGATACGCAGTATTTT.

This chain uses TRBV5-1 with TRBJ2-2; 8 bases align to TRBD1. Germline lookup yields CDR1 SGHRS and CDR2 YFSETQ. This CDR3 has 17 amino acids. V lost 0 bases and J lost 4; bases outside the gene matches: 8. The CDR3 loop is CASSLEGTGGSTGELFF. In DNA form, the CDR3 reads TGCGCCAGCAGCTTGGAAGGGACAGGTGGCAGCACCGGGGAGCTGTTTTTT.

V is TRBV5-1 and J is TRBJ2-7, with 7 bases lining up with TRBD2. Germline V gene sequence: CDR1 SGHRS, CDR2 YFSETQ. The CDR3 has 15 amino acids. V shed 5 bases, J shed 4 bases, and the junction held 12 bases outside the gene matches. The CDR3 loop is CASSESGGLPYEQYF. The CDR3 nucleotides read TGCGCCAGCAGTGAGTCGGGGGGTCTCCCTTACGAGCAGTACTTC.

This sequence joins TRBV10-3 and TRBJ1-5, with D uncertain. The CDR3 consists of 13 residues. Germline V gene data show CDR1 as ENHRY and CDR2 as SYGVKD. V lost 0 bases, J lost 7 bases, and 7 bases lay in between. As DNA, the CDR3 is TGTGCCATCAGTGAGTCCCTAGGCCAGCCCCAGCATTTT. It translates to CAISESLGQPQHF.

The chain carries TRBV10-2 and TRBJ2-5; 7 positions agree with TRBD1. V dropped 4 bases and J dropped 0; count of bases not matched to a gene: 5. The length of the CDR3 is 15 residues. CDR1 and CDR2 from the germline V gene are WSHSY and SAAADI. The CDR3 protein is CASSATGQYQETQYF. CDR3 bases: TGCGCCAGCAGTGCCACGGGACAGTACCAAGAGACCCAGTACTTC.

Regarding this clone: A junction boundary mismatches the germline segment, possibly from a read error. This chain connects TRBV10-2 to TRBJ1-1, with D hard to call. Germline CDR1 WSHSY, CDR2 SAAADI. The CDR3 has 15 residues. CDR3 residues: CARSESMRGNTEAFF. For the CDR3, the DNA is TGCGCCCGCAGTGAGTCGATGCGGGGGAACACTGAAGCTTTCTTT.

In this sample, this clone turned up a few times. The chain joins TRBV9 to TRBJ2-1, with TRBD2 matching 13 bases. This CDR3 has 15 amino acids. Germline trimming cut 4 bases from V and 9 bases from J; bases unmatched to any gene: 7. The germline gives CDR1 SGDLS, CDR2 YYNGEE. The CDR3 DNA reads as TGTGCCAGCAGCCCCCCCGGACTAGCGGGAGCTGAGCAGTTCTTC. It codes for CASSPPGLAGAEQFF.